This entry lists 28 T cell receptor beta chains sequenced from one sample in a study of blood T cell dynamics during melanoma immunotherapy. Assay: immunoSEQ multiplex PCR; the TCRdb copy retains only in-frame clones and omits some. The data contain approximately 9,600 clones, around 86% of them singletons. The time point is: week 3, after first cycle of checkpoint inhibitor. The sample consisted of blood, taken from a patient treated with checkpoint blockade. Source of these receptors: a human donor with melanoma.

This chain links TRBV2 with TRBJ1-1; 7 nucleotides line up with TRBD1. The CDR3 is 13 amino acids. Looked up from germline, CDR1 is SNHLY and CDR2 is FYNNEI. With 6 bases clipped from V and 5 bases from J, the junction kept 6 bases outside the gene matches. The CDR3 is CASRPDRATEAFF. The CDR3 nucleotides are TGTGCCAGCAGACCAGACAGGGCGACTGAAGCTTTCTTT.

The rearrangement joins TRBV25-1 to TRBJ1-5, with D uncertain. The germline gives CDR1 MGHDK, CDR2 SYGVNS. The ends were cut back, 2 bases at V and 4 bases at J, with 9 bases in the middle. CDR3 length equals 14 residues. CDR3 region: CASSEVAPNQPQHF. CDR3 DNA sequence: TGTGCCAGCAGTGAAGTGGCCCCTAATCAGCCCCAGCATTTT.

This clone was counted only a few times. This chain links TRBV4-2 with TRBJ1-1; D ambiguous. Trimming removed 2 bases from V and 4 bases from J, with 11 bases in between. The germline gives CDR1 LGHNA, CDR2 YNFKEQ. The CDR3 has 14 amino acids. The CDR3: CASSQRNTGTEAFF. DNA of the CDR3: TGTGCCAGCAGCCAAAGGAATACGGGCACTGAAGCTTTCTTT.

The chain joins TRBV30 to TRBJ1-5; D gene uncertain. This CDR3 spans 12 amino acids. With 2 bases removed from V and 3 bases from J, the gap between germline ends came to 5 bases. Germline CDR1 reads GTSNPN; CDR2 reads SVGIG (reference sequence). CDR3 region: CAWSNNNQPQHF. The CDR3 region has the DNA TGTGCCTGGAGTAATAACAATCAGCCCCAGCATTTT.

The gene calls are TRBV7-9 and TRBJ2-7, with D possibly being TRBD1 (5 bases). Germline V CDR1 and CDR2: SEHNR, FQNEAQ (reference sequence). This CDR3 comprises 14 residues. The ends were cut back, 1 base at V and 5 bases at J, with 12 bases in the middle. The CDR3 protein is CASSLGGKGHEQYF. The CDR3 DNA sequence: TGTGCCAGCAGCTTAGGGGGTAAGGGGCACGAGCAGTACTTC.

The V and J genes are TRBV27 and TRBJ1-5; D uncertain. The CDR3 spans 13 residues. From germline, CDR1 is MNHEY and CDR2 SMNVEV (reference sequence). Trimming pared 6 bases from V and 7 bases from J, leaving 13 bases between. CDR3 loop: CASSVVTGQPQHF. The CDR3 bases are TGTGCCAGCAGCGTGGTAACTGGCCAGCCCCAGCATTTT.

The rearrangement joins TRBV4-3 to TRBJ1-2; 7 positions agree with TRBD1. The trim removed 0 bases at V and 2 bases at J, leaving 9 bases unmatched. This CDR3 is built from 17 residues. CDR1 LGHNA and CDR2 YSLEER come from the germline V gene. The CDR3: CASSQDREGAGNYGYTF. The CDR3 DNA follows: TGCGCCAGCAGCCAAGATCGTGAGGGGGCCGGGAACTATGGCTACACCTTC.

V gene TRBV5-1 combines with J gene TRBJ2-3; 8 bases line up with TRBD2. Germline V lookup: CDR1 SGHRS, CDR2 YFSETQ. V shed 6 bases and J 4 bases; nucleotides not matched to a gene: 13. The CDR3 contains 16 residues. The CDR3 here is CASTPFSGGISDTQYF. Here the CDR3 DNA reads TGCGCCAGCACCCCCTTCAGCGGGGGAATCTCAGATACGCAGTATTTT.

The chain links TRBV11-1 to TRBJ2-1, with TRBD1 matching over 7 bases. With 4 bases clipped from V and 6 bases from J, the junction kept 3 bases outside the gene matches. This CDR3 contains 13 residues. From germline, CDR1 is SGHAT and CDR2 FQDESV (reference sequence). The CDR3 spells CASSSGQFNEQFF. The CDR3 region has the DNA TGTGCCAGCAGCTCGGGACAGTTCAATGAGCAGTTCTTC. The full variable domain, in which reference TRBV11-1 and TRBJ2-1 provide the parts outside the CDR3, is EAEVAQSPRYKITEKSQAVAFWCDPISGHATLYWYRQILGQGPELLVQFQDESVVDDSQLPKDRFSAERLKGVDSTLKIQPAELGDSAMYLCASSSGQFNEQFFGPGTRLTVL.

The CDR3 is CASSGGTGEGIGQYF. The CDR3 DNA sequence: TGTGCCAGCAGCGGGGGGACAGGGGAAGGTATCGGGCAGTACTTC. The chain is built from TRBV9 and TRBJ2-7, with 10 bases aligning to TRBD1. The CDR3 runs to 15 residues. CDR1 is SGDLS, CDR2 YYNGEE, per germline. Losses at the gene ends were 3 bases for V and 9 bases for J; bases not matched to a gene: 12.

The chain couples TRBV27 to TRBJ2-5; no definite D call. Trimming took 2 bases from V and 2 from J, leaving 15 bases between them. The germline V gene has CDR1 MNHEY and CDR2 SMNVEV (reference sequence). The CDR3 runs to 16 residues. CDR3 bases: TGTGCCAGCAGTTTAATCTACTCTGGCGCTCAAGAGACCCAGTACTTC. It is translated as CASSLIYSGAQETQYF.

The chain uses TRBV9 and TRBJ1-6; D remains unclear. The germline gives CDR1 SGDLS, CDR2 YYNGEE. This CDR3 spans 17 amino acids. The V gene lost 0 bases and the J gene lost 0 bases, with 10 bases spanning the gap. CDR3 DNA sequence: TGTGCCAGCAGCGTAGGCGGGGTTAGCTCCTATAATTCACCCCTCCACTTT. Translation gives CASSVGGVSSYNSPLHF.

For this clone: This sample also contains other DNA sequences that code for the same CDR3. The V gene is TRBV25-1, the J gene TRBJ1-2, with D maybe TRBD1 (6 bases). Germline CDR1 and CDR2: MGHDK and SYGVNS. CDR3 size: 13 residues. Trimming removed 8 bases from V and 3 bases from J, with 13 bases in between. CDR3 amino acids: CASSWRGDYGYTF. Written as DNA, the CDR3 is TGTGCCAGCTCATGGAGGGGGGACTATGGCTACACCTTC.

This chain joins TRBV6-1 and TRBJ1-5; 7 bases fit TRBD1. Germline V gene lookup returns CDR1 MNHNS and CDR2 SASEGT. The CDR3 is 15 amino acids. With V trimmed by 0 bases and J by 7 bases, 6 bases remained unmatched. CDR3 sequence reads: CASSEAPTGRQPQHF. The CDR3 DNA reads TGTGCCAGCAGTGAAGCACCGACAGGGAGGCAGCCCCAGCATTTT.

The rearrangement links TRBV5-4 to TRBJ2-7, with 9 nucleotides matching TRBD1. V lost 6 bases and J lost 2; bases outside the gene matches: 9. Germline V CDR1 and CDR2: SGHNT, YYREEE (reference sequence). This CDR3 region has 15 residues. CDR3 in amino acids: CASTSWTGETYEQYF. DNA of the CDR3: TGTGCCAGCACCTCGTGGACAGGGGAAACCTACGAGCAGTACTTC.

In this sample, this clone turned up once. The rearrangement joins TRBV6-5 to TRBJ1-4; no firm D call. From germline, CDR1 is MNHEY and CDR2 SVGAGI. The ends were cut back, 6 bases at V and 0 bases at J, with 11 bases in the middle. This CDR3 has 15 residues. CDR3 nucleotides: TGTGCCAGCAGGGGAAACACAGCAACTAATGAAAAACTGTTTTTT. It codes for CASRGNTATNEKLFF.

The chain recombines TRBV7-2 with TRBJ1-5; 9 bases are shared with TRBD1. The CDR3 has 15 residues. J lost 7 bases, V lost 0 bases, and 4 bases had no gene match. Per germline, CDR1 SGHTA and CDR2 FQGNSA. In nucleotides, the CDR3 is TGTGCCAGCAGCTTAGCAGGACAGGGGAACCAGCCCCAGCATTTT. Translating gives CASSLAGQGNQPQHF.

The CDR3 spells CASSLMTGNTEAFF. CDR3 DNA: TGTGCCAGCAGCCTCATGACAGGGAACACTGAAGCTTTCTTT. The gene calls are TRBV11-2 and TRBJ1-1; tentatively, D is TRBD1 (6 bases). The CDR3 sequence is 14 residues long. The germline V gene has CDR1 SGHAT and CDR2 FQNNGV. Trimming took 5 bases from V and 1 from J, leaving 11 bases between them.

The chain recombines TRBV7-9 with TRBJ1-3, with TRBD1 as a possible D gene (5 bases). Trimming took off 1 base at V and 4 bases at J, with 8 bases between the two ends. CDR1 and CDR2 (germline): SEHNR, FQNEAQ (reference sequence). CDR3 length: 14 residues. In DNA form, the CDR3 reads TGTGCCAGCAGCTTAGGCGGGGCGGGAAACACCATATATTTT. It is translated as CASSLGGAGNTIYF.

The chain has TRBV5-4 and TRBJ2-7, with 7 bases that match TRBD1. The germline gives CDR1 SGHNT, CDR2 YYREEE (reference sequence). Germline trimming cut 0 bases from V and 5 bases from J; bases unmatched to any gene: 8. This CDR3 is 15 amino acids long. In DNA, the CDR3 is TGTGCCAGCAGCTTGGGGGGACAGTTACGGAACGAGCAGTACTTC. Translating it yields CASSLGGQLRNEQYF.

Here the CDR3 DNA reads TGTGCCAGCAGCTTGTCTCCCGACAGGGGAGAAAACATTCAGTACTTC. Its protein is CASSLSPDRGENIQYF. This chain joins TRBV5-6 and TRBJ2-4; 8 bases fit TRBD1. Trimming cost V 1 base and J 5 bases; bases outside gene matches: 8. CDR1 is SGHDT, CDR2 YYEEEE, per germline. The CDR3 covers 16 residues.

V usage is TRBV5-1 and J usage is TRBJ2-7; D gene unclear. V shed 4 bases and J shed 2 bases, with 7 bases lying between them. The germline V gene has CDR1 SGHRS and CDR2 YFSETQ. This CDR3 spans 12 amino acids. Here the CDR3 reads CASSTLPYEQYF. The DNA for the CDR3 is TGCGCCAGCAGCACGCTACCCTACGAGCAGTACTTC.

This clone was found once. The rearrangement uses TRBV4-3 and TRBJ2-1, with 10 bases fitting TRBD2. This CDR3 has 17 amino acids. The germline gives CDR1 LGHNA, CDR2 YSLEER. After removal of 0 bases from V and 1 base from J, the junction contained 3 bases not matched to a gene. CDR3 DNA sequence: TGCGCCAGCAGCCAAGATGCAGCGGGGGGGTCCTACAATGAGCAGTTCTTC. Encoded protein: CASSQDAAGGSYNEQFF.

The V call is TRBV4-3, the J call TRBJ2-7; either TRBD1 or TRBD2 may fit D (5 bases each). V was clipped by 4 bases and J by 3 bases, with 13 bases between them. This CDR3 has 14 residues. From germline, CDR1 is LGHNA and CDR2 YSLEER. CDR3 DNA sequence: TGCGCCAGCAGCCTTAGGGGCCGGGGCTACGAGCAGTACTTC. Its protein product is CASSLRGRGYEQYF.

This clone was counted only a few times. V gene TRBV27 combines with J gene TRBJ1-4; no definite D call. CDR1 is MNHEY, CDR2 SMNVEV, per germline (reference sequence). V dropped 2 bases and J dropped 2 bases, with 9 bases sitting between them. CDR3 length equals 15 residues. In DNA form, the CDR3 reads TGTGCCAGCAGTTTAATCAGGCCCACTAATGAAAAACTGTTTTTT. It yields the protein CASSLIRPTNEKLFF.

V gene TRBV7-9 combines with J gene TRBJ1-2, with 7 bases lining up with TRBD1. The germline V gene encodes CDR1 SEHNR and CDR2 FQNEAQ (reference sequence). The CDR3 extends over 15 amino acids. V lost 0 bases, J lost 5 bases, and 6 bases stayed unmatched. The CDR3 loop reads CASSLAAGTEYGYTF. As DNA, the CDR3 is TGTGCCAGCAGCTTAGCGGCCGGGACAGAATATGGCTACACCTTC.

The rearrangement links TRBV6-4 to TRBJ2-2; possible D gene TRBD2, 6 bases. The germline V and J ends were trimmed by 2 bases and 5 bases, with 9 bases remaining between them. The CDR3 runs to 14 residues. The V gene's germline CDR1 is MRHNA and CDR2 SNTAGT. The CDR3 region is CASSDGGSTGELFF. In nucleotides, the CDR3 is TGTGCCAGCAGTGACGGGGGGAGTACCGGGGAGCTGTTTTTT.

The CDR3: CASSRDSNYGYTF. DNA for the CDR3: TGTGCCAGCAGCCGTGACAGTAACTATGGCTACACCTTC. J is TRBJ1-2 and V is TRBV2; TRBD1 might be the D (5 bases). Germline V gives CDR1 SNHLY, CDR2 FYNNEI. With 6 bases removed from V and 1 base from J, the gap between germline ends came to 9 bases. This CDR3 contains 13 residues. The whole variable domain, remainder taken from reference TRBV2 and TRBJ1-2, is EPEVTQTPSHQVTQMGQEVILRCVPISNHLYFYWYRQILGQKVEFLVSFYNNEISEKSEIFDDQFSVERPDGSNFTLKIRSTKLEDSAMYFCASSRDSNYGYTFGSGTRLTVV.